These 25 T cell receptor beta chains came from one sample sequenced in a study of blood T cell repertoires in COVID-19. Some clones are missing from TCRdb's copy, which holds only in-frame ones; the method was immunoSEQ multiplex PCR. The repertoire has 350,000 to 550,000 clones, around nine tenths of them found once; the top ten carry 4.3%. The sample consisted of peripheral blood. The source is a woman between 25 and 40 years old with acute or convalescent COVID-19.

This clone showed up just once. The V call is TRBV7-3, the J call TRBJ2-6; 8 bases are a match to TRBD1. The CDR3 extends over 20 amino acids. CDR1 SGHTA and CDR2 FQGTGA come from the germline V gene. Losses at the gene ends were 2 bases for V and 0 bases for J; bases not matched to a gene: 12. The CDR3 region has the DNA TGTGCCAGCAGCTTATTTACCCCAGGACAGGGCCTCTCTGGGGCCAACGTCCTGACTTTC. This gives the protein CASSLFTPGQGLSGANVLTF.

This clone was observed a few times. V gene TRBV28 combines with J gene TRBJ1-2; the D gene is possibly TRBD1 (6 bases). CDR3 size: 14 residues. Germline CDR1 MDHEN, CDR2 SYDVKM. V was cut by 3 bases and J by 8 bases, with 16 bases left in between. The chain's CDR3 is CASSFGLRGQGYTF. The CDR3, as DNA: TGTGCCAGCAGTTTTGGGTTGCGGGGGCAAGGCTACACCTTC.

This chain joins TRBV11-2 and TRBJ2-5; D is unclear. Trimming left V 5 bases short and J 1 base short, with 11 bases between. The CDR3 is 14 amino acids. In germline, CDR1 is SGHAT, CDR2 FQNNGV. CDR3 nucleotide sequence: TGTGCCAGCAGCCGCGGCTCCGGCCAAGAGACCCAGTACTTC. It is translated as CASSRGSGQETQYF. Full variable domain (missing parts from reference TRBV11-2 and TRBJ2-5): EAGVAQSPRYKIIEKRQSVAFWCNPISGHATLYWYQQILGQGPKLLIQFQNNGVVDDSQLPKDRFSAERLKGVDSTLKIQPAKLEDSAVYLCASSRGSGQETQYFGPGTRLLVL.

The V and J genes are TRBV2 and TRBJ1-5; D unresolved. With 2 bases removed from V and 7 bases from J, the gap between germline ends came to 12 bases. There are 14 residues in the CDR3. Germline CDR1 reads SNHLY; CDR2 reads FYNNEI. CDR3: CASSEPGRGQPQHF. In DNA, the CDR3 is TGTGCCAGCAGTGAACCCGGGAGAGGGCAGCCCCAGCATTTT.

This rearrangement joins TRBV5-4 to TRBJ2-1; D might be TRBD1 (5 bases). Germline V lookup: CDR1 SGHNT, CDR2 YYREEE (reference sequence). The CDR3 is 13 residues long. V was clipped by 3 bases and J by 8 bases, with 12 bases between them. The CDR3 is CASSSQGMDEQFF. The CDR3 DNA sequence: TGTGCCAGCAGCTCCCAGGGAATGGATGAGCAGTTCTTC.

The chain recombines TRBV6-5 with TRBJ2-7; 7 positions match TRBD2. V lost 2 bases to trimming and J lost 2 bases; unmatched junction nucleotides: 9. The germline V gene encodes CDR1 MNHEY and CDR2 SVGAGI. The CDR3 runs 16 residues. CDR3 nucleotides: TGTGCCAGCAGTTACAGCCTGGGACTATCTGCCTACGAGCAGTACTTC. Its translation is CASSYSLGLSAYEQYF.

This clone occurred once. The chain links TRBV9 to TRBJ2-2; 7 bases are shared with TRBD2. From germline, CDR1 is SGDLS and CDR2 YYNGEE. The CDR3 loop spans 14 amino acids. The V gene end was trimmed by 7 bases and the J gene end by 7 bases; junction bases not matched to a gene: 10. The CDR3 nucleotides are TGTGCCAGCCGAGCGGGGTTACTACTCGGGGAGCTGTTTTTT. It codes for CASRAGLLLGELFF.

The CDR3 bases are TGTGCCAGCAGCTTAGGTATGCAGCGGAGCACAGATACGCAGTATTTT. Translated, it gives CASSLGMQRSTDTQYF. J is TRBJ2-3 and V is TRBV7-3, with D possibly TRBD2 on 5 matching bases. The CDR3 consists of 16 residues. From germline, CDR1 is SGHTA and CDR2 FQGTGA. The germline V and J ends were trimmed by 2 bases and 0 bases, with 12 bases remaining between them.

This sequence joins TRBV6-5 and TRBJ1-4, with TRBD1 matching over 9 bases. Germline lookup yields CDR1 MNHEY and CDR2 SVGAGI. CDR3 length: 14 residues. After removal of 5 bases from V and 8 bases from J, the junction contained 6 bases not matched to a gene. The CDR3, as DNA: TGTGCCAGCAGTAGGTCACAGGGGGCGGAAAAACTGTTTTTT. This codes for CASSRSQGAEKLFF.

The chain joins TRBV28 to TRBJ1-2; tentatively, D is TRBD1 (5 bases). The germline V gene encodes CDR1 MDHEN and CDR2 SYDVKM. The CDR3 runs 11 residues. Deletions cut 4 bases from V and 7 bases from J, with 7 bases between. CDR3 in DNA: TGTGCCAGCAGTTCAAGGGGTGGCTACACCTTC. It specifies CASSSRGGYTF.

V gene TRBV5-6 combines with J gene TRBJ1-6; 7 bases are a match to TRBD1. Per germline, CDR1 SGHDT and CDR2 YYEEEE. This CDR3 comprises 16 residues. V lost 2 bases and J lost 4; bases outside the gene matches: 6. CDR3 sequence (DNA): TGTGCCAGCAGCTTTTTGGACAGGTTTTATAATTCACCCCTCCACTTT. The encoded protein is CASSFLDRFYNSPLHF.

CDR3 in amino acids: CASSHTTGDTEKLFF. The CDR3 DNA follows: TGTGCCAGCAGTCACACAACAGGGGATACGGAAAAACTGTTTTTT. V is TRBV6-5 and J is TRBJ1-4; 7 bases align to TRBD1. The CDR3 is made up of 15 amino acids. The ends lost 5 bases at V and 8 bases at J; junction bases unmatched: 11. CDR1 and CDR2 from the germline V gene are MNHEY and SVGAGI.

J is TRBJ2-1 and V is TRBV7-2; tentative D call: TRBD1 (6 bases). In germline, CDR1 is SGHTA, CDR2 FQGNSA. With 5 bases removed from V and 0 bases from J, the gap between germline ends came to 17 bases. There are 17 residues in the CDR3. Here the CDR3 reads CASSTRTVLSSYNEQFF. In DNA, the CDR3 is TGTGCCAGCAGCACACGGACAGTTCTCAGCTCCTACAATGAGCAGTTCTTC.

As regards this clone: Other nucleotide sequences from this sample produce the same CDR3. The chain has TRBV12-3 or TRBV12-4 and TRBJ2-7, with D unresolved. The CDR3 runs to 11 residues. The V gene lost 5 bases and the J gene lost 3 bases, with 5 bases spanning the gap. Here the CDR3 reads CASSHSYEQYF. The CDR3 DNA reads TGTGCCAGCAGTCACAGCTACGAGCAGTACTTC.

V and J are TRBV4-1 and TRBJ2-7, with D maybe TRBD2 (6 bases). The CDR3 is 15 residues long. Germline CDR1 reads MGHRA; CDR2 reads YSYEKL. V dropped 4 bases and J dropped 0 bases, with 13 bases sitting between them. This CDR3 is CASSPRDGSSYEQYF. CDR3 in DNA: TGCGCCAGCAGCCCCCGGGACGGGAGCTCCTACGAGCAGTACTTC.

The CDR3 DNA reads TGCGCCACCTCGCTCAGTGCCGACAAGCCCCAGCATTTT. Translating gives CATSLSADKPQHF. The chain uses TRBV4-1 and TRBJ1-5; D is undetermined. This CDR3 spans 13 amino acids. Germline CDR1 is MGHRA and CDR2 is YSYEKL. V lost 10 bases to trimming and J lost 8 bases, with 18 bases between them.

The CDR3 is CASSEVVRGYGYTF. In DNA form, the CDR3 reads TGTGCCAGCAGTGAAGTCGTCAGGGGCTATGGCTACACCTTC. The chain recombines TRBV6-1 with TRBJ1-2; TRBD1 is a possible D gene (6 bases). The CDR3 is made up of 14 amino acids. Trimming left V 1 base short and J 4 bases short, with 10 bases between. Germline V gives CDR1 MNHNS, CDR2 SASEGT.

The gene calls are TRBV18 and TRBJ2-7, with D possibly TRBD1 on 6 matching bases. Deletions cut 3 bases from V and 0 bases from J, with 18 bases between. The CDR3 loop spans 17 amino acids. Germline assignment: CDR1 KGHSH and CDR2 LQKENI. The CDR3 bases are TGTGCCAGCTCACCCCCCGGACAGACATTTAGCTCCTACGAGCAGTACTTC. Its translation is CASSPPGQTFSSYEQYF. Drawing the rest from reference TRBV18 and TRBJ2-7, the complete variable domain is NAGVMQNPRHLVRRRGQEARLRCSPMKGHSHVYWYRQLPEEGLKFMVYLQKENIIDESGMPKERFSAEFPKEGPSILRIQQVVRGDSAAYFCASSPPGQTFSSYEQYFGPGTRLTVT.

V and J are TRBV7-9 and TRBJ2-3; the match to TRBD1 covers 10 bases. The CDR3 consists of 17 residues. CDR1 and CDR2 from the germline V gene are SEHNR and FQNEAQ (reference sequence). With V trimmed by 1 base and J by 2 bases, 6 bases remained unmatched. This chain's CDR3 is CASSLEVGTGATDTQYF. The CDR3 region has the DNA TGTGCCAGCAGCTTAGAAGTTGGGACAGGGGCCACAGATACGCAGTATTTT.

This clone was seen a few times. The chain uses TRBV5-1 and TRBJ2-1; 8 positions agree with TRBD2. The ends lost 4 bases at V and 6 bases at J; junction bases unmatched: 9. CDR1 SGHRS and CDR2 YFSETQ come from the germline V gene. The CDR3 is 15 residues long. CDR3 bases: TGCGCCAGCAGCCCGGGGACCGGGGGGGTCAATGAGCAGTTCTTC. Translation gives CASSPGTGGVNEQFF.

The chain links TRBV6-5 to TRBJ2-7; D is perhaps TRBD1 (5 bases). The CDR3 has 13 residues. Trimming took off 6 bases at V and 1 base at J, with 10 bases between the two ends. Per germline, CDR1 MNHEY and CDR2 SVGAGI. CDR3 loop: CASRWTLSYEQYF. DNA for the CDR3: TGTGCCAGCAGGTGGACACTATCCTACGAGCAGTACTTC.

The gene calls are TRBV7-8 and TRBJ1-1, with D possibly matching TRBD1 (6 bases). Germline CDR1 is SGHVS and CDR2 is FQNEAQ. This CDR3 is 15 amino acids long. The V gene lost 1 base and the J gene lost 7 bases, with 16 bases spanning the gap. The CDR3, as DNA: TGTGCCAGCAGCTTAGGTTCTCAGGGGTTCGTTGAAGCTTTCTTT. Its protein product is CASSLGSQGFVEAFF.

The chain employs TRBV12-3 or TRBV12-4 and TRBJ2-7; D is undetermined. V was clipped by 2 bases and J by 3 bases, with 5 bases between them. The CDR3 contains 12 residues. In DNA form, the CDR3 reads TGTGCCAGCAGTTTAAGAGTCTACGAGCAGTACTTC. It yields the protein CASSLRVYEQYF.

This clone was observed a single time. This chain links TRBV5-6 with TRBJ2-7, with TRBD2 identical over 7 bases. The length of the CDR3 is 14 residues. The V segment lost 2 bases and the J segment 0 bases; nucleotides outside the gene matches: 2. Germline CDR1 and CDR2: SGHDT and YYEEEE. In DNA, the CDR3 is TGTGCCAGCAGCTTCGGGGGGAGCTCCTACGAGCAGTACTTC. Its protein is CASSFGGSSYEQYF.

V and J are TRBV7-2 and TRBJ2-1, with D possibly TRBD1 on 6 matching bases. The CDR3 is made up of 14 amino acids. V lost 1 base and J lost 5, with 9 bases in between. Germline V lookup: CDR1 SGHTA, CDR2 FQGNSA. The CDR3 DNA reads TGTGCCAGCAGCTTAGGGACAGTTAACAATGAGCAGTTCTTC. Amino acid sequence: CASSLGTVNNEQFF.